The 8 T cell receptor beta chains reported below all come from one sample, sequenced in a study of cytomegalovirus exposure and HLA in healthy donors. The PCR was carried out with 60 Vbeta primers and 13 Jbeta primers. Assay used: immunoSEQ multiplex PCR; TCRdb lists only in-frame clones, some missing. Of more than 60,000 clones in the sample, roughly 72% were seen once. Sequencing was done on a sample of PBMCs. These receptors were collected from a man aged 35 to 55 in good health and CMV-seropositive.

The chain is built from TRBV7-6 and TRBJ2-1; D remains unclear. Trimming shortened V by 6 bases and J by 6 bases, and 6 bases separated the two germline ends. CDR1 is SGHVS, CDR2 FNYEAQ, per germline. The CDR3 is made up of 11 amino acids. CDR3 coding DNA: TGTGCCAGCAGTCACACCAATGAGCAGTTCTTC. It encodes CASSHTNEQFF.

This CDR3 reads CATTGTGVHEQYF. The CDR3 DNA reads as TGTGCCACGACCGGGACAGGGGTCCACGAGCAGTACTTC. The chain links TRBV10-3 to TRBJ2-5; 10 nucleotides line up with TRBD1. The DNA end favors TRBJ2-7, so the J call may be wrong. This CDR3 comprises 13 residues. In germline, CDR1 is ENHRY, CDR2 SYGVKD.

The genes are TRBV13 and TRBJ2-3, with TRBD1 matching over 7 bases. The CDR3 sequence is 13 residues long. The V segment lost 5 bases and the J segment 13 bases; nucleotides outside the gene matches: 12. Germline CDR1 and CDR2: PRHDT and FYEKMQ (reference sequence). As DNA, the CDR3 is TGTGCCAGCAGCGTCACAGGGGTCGGATTTAAGTATTTT. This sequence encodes CASSVTGVGFKYF.

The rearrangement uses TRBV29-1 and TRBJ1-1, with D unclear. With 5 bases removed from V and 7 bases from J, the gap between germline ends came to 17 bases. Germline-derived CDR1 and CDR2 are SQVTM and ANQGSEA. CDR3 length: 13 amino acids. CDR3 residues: CSVQSASEGEAFF. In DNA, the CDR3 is TGCAGCGTTCAATCCGCTAGTGAGGGTGAAGCTTTCTTT.

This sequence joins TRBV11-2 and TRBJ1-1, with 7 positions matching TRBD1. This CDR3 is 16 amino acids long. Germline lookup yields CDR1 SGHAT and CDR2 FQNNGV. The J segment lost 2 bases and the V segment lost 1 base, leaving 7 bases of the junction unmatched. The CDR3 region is CASSLVGTDINTEAFF. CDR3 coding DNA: TGTGCCAGCAGCTTAGTCGGGACAGACATCAACACTGAAGCTTTCTTT.

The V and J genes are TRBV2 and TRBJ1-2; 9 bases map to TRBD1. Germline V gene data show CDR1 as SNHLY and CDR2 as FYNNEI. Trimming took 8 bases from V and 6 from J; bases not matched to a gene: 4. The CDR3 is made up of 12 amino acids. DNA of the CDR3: TGTGCCAGCTCACGACAGGGGGATGGCTACACCTTC. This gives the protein CASSRQGDGYTF. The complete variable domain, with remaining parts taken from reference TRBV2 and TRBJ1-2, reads EPEVTQTPSHQVTQMGQEVILRCVPISNHLYFYWYRQILGQKVEFLVSFYNNEISEKSEIFDDQFSVERPDGSNFTLKIRSTKLEDSAMYFCASSRQGDGYTFGSGTRLTVV.

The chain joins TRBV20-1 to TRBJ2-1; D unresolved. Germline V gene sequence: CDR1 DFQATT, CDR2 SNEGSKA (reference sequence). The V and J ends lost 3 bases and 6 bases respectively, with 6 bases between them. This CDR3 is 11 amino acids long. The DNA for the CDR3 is TGCAGTGCTAGTGAGCTCAATGAGCAGTTCTTC. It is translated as CSASELNEQFF.

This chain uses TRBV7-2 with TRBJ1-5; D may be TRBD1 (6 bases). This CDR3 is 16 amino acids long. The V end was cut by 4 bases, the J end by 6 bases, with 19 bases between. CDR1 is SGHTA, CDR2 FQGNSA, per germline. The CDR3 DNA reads TGTGCCAGCAGCTCACTTAGTCCCAGGGGAGCTCAGCCCCAGCATTTT. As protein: CASSSLSPRGAQPQHF.